The sequence of this TCR beta chain was determined in a study of T-cell reconstitution after alpha-beta-depleted transplantation in children. Germline lookup yields CDR1 SGHRS and CDR2 YFSETQ. J lost 1 base, V lost 4 bases, and 9 bases had no gene match. This CDR3 spans 16 amino acids. Study results and limitations: When one year had passed after transplant, most T-cell counts and diversity came from newly produced T cells. Certain patients had high TCRbeta diversity at day 60, and it came from recipient T cells and thymic progenitors that survived. About two months after transplant, alpha-beta T cells reportedly came from several hundred expanded graft clones.

In this sample, this clonotype turned up a few times. Its antigen remains unidentified. Preparing the TCRbeta library involved the use of unique molecular identifiers. TCRdb reprocessed the PCR reads with MiXCR, giving one entry per CDR3 protein. The sample lists about a million distinct CDR3 sequences, roughly 31% occurring once. This specimen was PBMCs, mostly from graft donor cells, taken 360 days after TCRalphabeta/CD19-depleted stem cell transplant. The chain has TRBV5-1 and TRBJ2-3; 7 nucleotides agree with TRBD1. The receptor comes from a boy in the first two years of life who had a stem cell transplant for SCID, so the T cells may come from the graft donor. The chain's CDR3 is CASSAWGQSRTDTQYF. Here the CDR3 DNA reads TGCGCCAGCAGCGCATGGGGACAGTCCCGCACAGATACGCAGTATTTT.